The clone carrying this T cell receptor beta chain was detected only a few times. These data come from a study of blood T cell repertoires in COVID-19. Here immunoSEQ multiplex PCR was the method, and the copy in TCRdb shows in-frame clones only, minus some. The table has nearly 200,000 clones, roughly 86% seen once. The CDR3 runs to 14 residues. CDR1 is SEHNR and CDR2 is FQNEAQ in the germline V gene (reference sequence). V was clipped by 4 bases and J by 6 bases; unmatched bases: 8. The receptor was isolated from a woman aged 70 to 79 with active or convalescent COVID-19. The chain joins TRBV7-9 to TRBJ2-7, with 8 bases matching TRBD2. The sample taken for sequencing was peripheral blood. CDR3 nucleotides: TGTGCCAGCAGCTACAGCGGGAGATCGAGCGAGCAGTACTTC. This translates into CASSYSGRSSEQYF.